The clone carrying this TCR beta chain was detected only a few times. What it binds is unknown. The record originates from a study of identical twins. Findings of the study overall: A partial confounding effect on zero-insertion analyses could come from invariant MAIT and iNKT cells.

A universal primer site was added by template switching, and unique molecular identifiers were carried by the cDNA. TCRdb re-called the 5' RACE reads with MiXCR, one entry per CDR3 protein. The sample contains some 500,000 distinct CDR3 sequences, 7.5% to 10% of which appear only once. V gave up 3 bases and J gave up 1 base; unmatched junction bases: 3. The CDR3 sequence is 15 residues long. Germline CDR1 reads KGHSY; CDR2 reads FQNENV. Healthy Caucasians supplied all donations. This same sample was also taken into another study, of yellow fever vaccine responses in identical twins.

The V and J genes are TRBV16 and TRBJ2-5, with 9 positions matching TRBD1. The receptor's source is a young woman in good health. The sample was PBMCs. The CDR3 loop is CASSHTTGGQETQYF. Written as DNA, the CDR3 is TGTGCCAGCAGCCATACGACAGGGGGCCAAGAGACCCAGTACTTC.